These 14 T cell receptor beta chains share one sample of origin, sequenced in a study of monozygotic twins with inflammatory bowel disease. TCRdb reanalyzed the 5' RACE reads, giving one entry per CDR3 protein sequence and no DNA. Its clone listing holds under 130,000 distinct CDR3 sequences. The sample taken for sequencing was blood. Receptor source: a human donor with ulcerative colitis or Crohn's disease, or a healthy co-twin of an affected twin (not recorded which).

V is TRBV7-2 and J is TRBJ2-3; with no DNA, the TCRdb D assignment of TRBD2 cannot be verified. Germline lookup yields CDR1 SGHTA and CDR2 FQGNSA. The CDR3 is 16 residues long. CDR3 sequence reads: CASSLLVGGPSDTQYF. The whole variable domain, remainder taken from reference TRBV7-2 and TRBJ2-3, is GAGVSQSPSNKVTEKGKDVELRCDPISGHTALYWYRQSLGQGLEFLIYFQGNSAPDKSGLPSDRFSAERTGGSVSTLTIQRTQQEDSAVYLCASSLLVGGPSDTQYFGPGTRLTVL.

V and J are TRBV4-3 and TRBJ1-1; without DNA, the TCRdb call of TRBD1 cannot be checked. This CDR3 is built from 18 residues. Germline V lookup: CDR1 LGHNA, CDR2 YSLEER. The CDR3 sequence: CASSQDLVTGATAVEAFF.

CDR3 region: CARNRSCDKGNTIYF. The chain recombines TRBV6-1 with TRBJ1-3; TCRdb reports TRBD1, a call that lacks DNA to check it against. Germline V gene sequence: CDR1 MNHNS, CDR2 SASEGT. This CDR3 has 15 amino acids.

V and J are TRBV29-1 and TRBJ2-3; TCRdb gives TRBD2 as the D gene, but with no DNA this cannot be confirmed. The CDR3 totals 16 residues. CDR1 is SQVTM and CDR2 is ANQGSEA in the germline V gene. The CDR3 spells CSVVGLGSQSADTQYF.

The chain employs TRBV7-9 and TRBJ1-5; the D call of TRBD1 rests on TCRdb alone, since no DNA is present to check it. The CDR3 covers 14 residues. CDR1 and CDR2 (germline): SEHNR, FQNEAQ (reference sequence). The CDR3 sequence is CASSADGHNQPQHF.

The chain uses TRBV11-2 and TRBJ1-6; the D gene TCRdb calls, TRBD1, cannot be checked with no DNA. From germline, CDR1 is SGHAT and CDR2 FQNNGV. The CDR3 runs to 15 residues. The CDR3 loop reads CASRGQAGTNSPLHF.

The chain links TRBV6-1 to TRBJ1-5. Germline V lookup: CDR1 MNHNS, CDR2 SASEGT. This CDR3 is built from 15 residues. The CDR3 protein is CASSEEGSHVGPQHF.

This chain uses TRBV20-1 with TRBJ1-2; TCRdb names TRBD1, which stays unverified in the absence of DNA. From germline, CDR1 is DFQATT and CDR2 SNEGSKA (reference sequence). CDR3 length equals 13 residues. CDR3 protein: CSARDWGRGGYTF.

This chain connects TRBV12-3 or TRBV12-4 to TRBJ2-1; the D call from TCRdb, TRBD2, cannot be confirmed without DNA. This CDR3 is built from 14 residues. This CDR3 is CASSLNTSGRSQFF.

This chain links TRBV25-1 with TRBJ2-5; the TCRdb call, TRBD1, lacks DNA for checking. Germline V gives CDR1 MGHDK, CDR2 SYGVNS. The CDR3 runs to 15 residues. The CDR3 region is CASSEFAGSGETQYF.

The chain's CDR3 is CASSSIAGGGDTQYF. The chain uses TRBV11-2 and TRBJ2-3; TCRdb's D gene call, TRBD2, goes unchecked for lack of DNA. Per the germline V gene, CDR1 is SGHAT and CDR2 is FQNNGV. This CDR3 contains 15 residues.

The CDR3 is CATSDTEGGAAQPQHF. The chain recombines TRBV24-1 with TRBJ1-5. The CDR3 is 16 residues long. The germline V gene has CDR1 KGHDR and CDR2 SFDVKD.

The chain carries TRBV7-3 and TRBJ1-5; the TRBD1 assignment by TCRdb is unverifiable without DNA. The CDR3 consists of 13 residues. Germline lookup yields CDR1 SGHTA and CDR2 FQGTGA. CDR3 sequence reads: CASSAGQGEPQHF.

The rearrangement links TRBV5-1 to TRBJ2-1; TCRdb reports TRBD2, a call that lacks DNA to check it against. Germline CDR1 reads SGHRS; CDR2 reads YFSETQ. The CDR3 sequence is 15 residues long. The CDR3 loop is CASSRTSGTFNEQFF.